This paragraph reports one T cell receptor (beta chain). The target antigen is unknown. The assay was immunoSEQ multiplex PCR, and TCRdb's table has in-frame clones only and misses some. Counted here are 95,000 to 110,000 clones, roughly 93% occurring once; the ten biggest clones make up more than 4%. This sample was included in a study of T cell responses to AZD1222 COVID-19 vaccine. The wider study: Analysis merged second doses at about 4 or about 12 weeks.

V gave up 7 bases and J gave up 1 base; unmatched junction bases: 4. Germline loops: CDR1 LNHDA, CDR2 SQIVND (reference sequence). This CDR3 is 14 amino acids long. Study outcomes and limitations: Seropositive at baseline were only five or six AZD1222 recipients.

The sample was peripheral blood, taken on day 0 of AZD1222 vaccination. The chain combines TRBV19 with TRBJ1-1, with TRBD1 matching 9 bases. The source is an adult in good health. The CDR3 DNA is TGTGCCAGTACCGGGACAGGGAGGAACACTGAAGCTTTCTTT. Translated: CASTGTGRNTEAFF.